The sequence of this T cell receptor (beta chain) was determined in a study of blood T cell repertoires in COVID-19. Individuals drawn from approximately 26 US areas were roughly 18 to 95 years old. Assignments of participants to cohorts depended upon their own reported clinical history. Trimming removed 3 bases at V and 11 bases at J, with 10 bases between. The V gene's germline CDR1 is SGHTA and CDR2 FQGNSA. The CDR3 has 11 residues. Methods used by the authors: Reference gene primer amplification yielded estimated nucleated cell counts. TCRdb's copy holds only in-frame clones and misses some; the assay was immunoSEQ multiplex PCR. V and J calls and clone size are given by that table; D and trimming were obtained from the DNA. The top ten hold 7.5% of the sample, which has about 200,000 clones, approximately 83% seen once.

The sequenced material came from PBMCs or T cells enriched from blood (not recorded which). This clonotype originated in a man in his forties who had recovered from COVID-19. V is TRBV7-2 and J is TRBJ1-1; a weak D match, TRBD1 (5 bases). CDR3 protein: CASSFAYRAFF. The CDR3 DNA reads TGTGCCAGCAGCTTCGCTTACAGGGCTTTCTTT. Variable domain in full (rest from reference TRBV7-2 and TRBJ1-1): GAGVSQSPSNKVTEKGKDVELRCDPISGHTALYWYRQSLGQGLEFLIYFQGNSAPDKSGLPSDRFSAERTGGSVSTLTIQRTQQEDSAVYLCASSFAYRAFFGQGTRLTVV.